The 19 T cell receptor beta chains below come from one sample, sequenced in a study of technical replicates of blood from a handful of donors. Method: immunoSEQ multiplex PCR; TCRdb's copy keeps in-frame clones and lacks some. This table holds more than 90,000 clones, about 95% found once. Sequencing used T cells isolated from PBMCs. These receptors were collected from a human donor in good health.

This clone was detected once. V usage is TRBV21-1 and J usage is TRBJ2-1; the table's D call, TRBD2, was not checked against the DNA. TRBV21-1 is recorded as a pseudogene. The CDR3 length is 13 residues. The CDR3 DNA reads as TGTGCCAGCAAGGATTCGGGGTACAATGAGCAGTTCTTC. It yields the protein CASKDSGYNEQFF.

The chain uses TRBV6-5 and TRBJ2-1; 10 positions agree with TRBD2. With V trimmed by 0 bases and J by 5 bases, 4 bases remained unmatched. From germline, CDR1 is MNHEY and CDR2 SVGAGI. This CDR3 is built from 16 residues. Here the CDR3 reads CASSYSGLARNNEQFF. The CDR3 DNA reads as TGTGCCAGCAGTTACTCGGGACTAGCGCGAAACAATGAGCAGTTCTTC.

CDR3 sequence reads: CASSLTGANEKLFF. DNA for the CDR3: TGTGCCAGCAGCCTGACAGGGGCCAATGAAAAACTGTTTTTT. The rearrangement joins TRBV7-9 to TRBJ1-4; TRBD1 matches 8 bases. The J segment lost 5 bases and the V segment lost 5 bases, leaving 4 bases of the junction unmatched. The germline CDR1 and CDR2 sequences are SEHNR and FQNEAQ (reference sequence). The CDR3 totals 14 residues.

This chain joins TRBV6-1 and TRBJ2-7, with a possible D match to TRBD2 (6 bases). V was clipped by 2 bases and J by 4 bases, with 12 bases between them. Per the germline V gene, CDR1 is MNHNS and CDR2 is SASEGT. The CDR3 runs to 14 residues. Here the CDR3 DNA reads TGTGCCAGCAGTGAACTGGGCGGAGGGTACGAGCAGTACTTC. As protein: CASSELGGGYEQYF.

J is TRBJ2-2 and V is TRBV4-3; TRBD2 matches at 7 bases. CDR1 is LGHNA and CDR2 is YSLEER in the germline V gene. The CDR3 length is 16 residues. The J segment lost 4 bases and the V segment lost 0 bases, leaving 5 bases of the junction unmatched. The CDR3: CASSQDSGLPTGELFF. In DNA form, the CDR3 reads TGCGCCAGCAGCCAAGACTCGGGACTACCCACCGGGGAGCTGTTTTTT.

The rearrangement joins TRBV25-1 to TRBJ1-5, with D tentatively TRBD1 (6 bases). Trimming stripped 5 bases from V and 3 bases from J, with 11 bases between. The CDR3 has 14 residues. Germline V gene sequence: CDR1 MGHDK, CDR2 SYGVNS. CDR3 sequence reads: CASSHRVNNQPQHF. As DNA, the CDR3 is TGTGCCAGCAGTCACAGGGTAAACAATCAGCCCCAGCATTTT.

The rearrangement joins TRBV27 to TRBJ1-5, with D hard to call. This CDR3 is built from 15 residues. Trimming cost V 5 bases and J 0 bases, with 11 bases left between them. The germline gives CDR1 MNHEY, CDR2 SMNVEV (reference sequence). CDR3 sequence reads: CASSPRGYSNQPQHF. The CDR3 nucleotides are TGTGCCAGCAGTCCAAGAGGTTATAGCAATCAGCCCCAGCATTTT.

The CDR3 loop reads CASSLATISYEQYF. As DNA, the CDR3 is TGTGCCAGCAGCTTAGCCACAATCTCCTACGAGCAGTACTTC. The chain combines TRBV7-8 with TRBJ2-7; no firm D call. This CDR3 is built from 14 residues. Germline V lookup: CDR1 SGHVS, CDR2 FQNEAQ. V gave up 0 bases and J gave up 0 bases, with 6 bases separating them.

The chain has TRBV28 and TRBJ2-5; 12 bases map to TRBD2. CDR3 length equals 15 residues. Trimming cost V 7 bases and J 4 bases; bases outside gene matches: 7. Germline lookup yields CDR1 MDHEN and CDR2 SYDVKM. CDR3 bases: TGTGCCAGCATATCACCGGGACTAGCGGGAGAGACCCAGTACTTC. It translates to CASISPGLAGETQYF.

The chain recombines TRBV9 with TRBJ1-1; D uncertain. V was trimmed by 4 bases and J by 0 bases, leaving 10 bases between them. The CDR3 runs to 14 residues. The germline V gene encodes CDR1 SGDLS and CDR2 YYNGEE. DNA for the CDR3: TGTGCCAGCAGCCCAGGAGCGGTGAACACTGAAGCTTTCTTT. This encodes CASSPGAVNTEAFF.

The chain joins TRBV6-5 to TRBJ2-7; TRBD1 agrees at 10 bases. Germline trimming cut 3 bases from V and 4 bases from J; bases unmatched to any gene: 9. This CDR3 has 16 residues. Germline CDR1 MNHEY, CDR2 SVGAGI. The CDR3 sequence is CASSYPPGQGPYEQYF. In nucleotides, the CDR3 is TGTGCCAGCAGTTATCCCCCGGGACAGGGGCCTTACGAGCAGTACTTC.

V usage is TRBV7-2 and J usage is TRBJ1-4; maybe TRBD1 (5 bases). Trimming removed 4 bases from V and 5 bases from J, with 5 bases in between. The germline V gene encodes CDR1 SGHTA and CDR2 FQGNSA. This CDR3 is 12 amino acids long. The CDR3: CASSWGNEKLFF. The CDR3 nucleotides are TGTGCCAGCAGCTGGGGCAATGAAAAACTGTTTTTT.

The chain uses TRBV7-9 and TRBJ2-1; D possibly corresponds to TRBD1 (6 bases). The V end lost 2 bases, the J end lost 5 bases, and 16 bases lay between the germline ends. This CDR3 spans 16 amino acids. Germline CDR1 and CDR2: SEHNR and FQNEAQ (reference sequence). CDR3 residues: CASSLSWDILHNEQFF. Written as DNA, the CDR3 is TGTGCCAGCAGCTTATCGTGGGACATACTACACAATGAGCAGTTCTTC.

CDR3 sequence: CASSLPGISSYEQYF. DNA for the CDR3: TGTGCCAGCAGCTTACCGGGGATAAGCTCCTACGAGCAGTACTTC. This chain links TRBV7-9 with TRBJ2-7; a possible D gene is TRBD2 (5 bases). V dropped 2 bases and J dropped 0 bases, with 11 bases sitting between them. From germline, CDR1 is SEHNR and CDR2 FQNEAQ (reference sequence). This CDR3 has 15 residues.

The chain combines TRBV5-4 with TRBJ2-3; 7 bases fit TRBD1. The CDR3 spans 13 residues. The germline V gene has CDR1 SGHNT and CDR2 YYREEE (reference sequence). V lost 2 bases and J lost 4; bases outside the gene matches: 1. The DNA for the CDR3 is TGTGCCAGCAGCTTCACAGGGGCAGATACGCAGTATTTT. This translates into CASSFTGADTQYF.

The chain combines TRBV7-3 with TRBJ2-7; TRBD2 might be the D (5 bases). CDR1 is SGHTA, CDR2 FQGTGA, per germline. Trimming took 0 bases from V and 6 from J, leaving 15 bases between them. This CDR3 is 15 amino acids long. The CDR3 here is CASSLTRTLRPEQYF. In nucleotides, the CDR3 is TGTGCCAGCAGCTTAACCCGGACTTTGCGGCCCGAGCAGTACTTC. Using reference TRBV7-3 and TRBJ2-7 for the parts outside the CDR3, the full variable domain is GAGVSQTPSNKVTEKGKYVELRCDPISGHTALYWYRQSLGQGPEFLIYFQGTGAADDSGLPNDRFFAVRPEGSVSTLKIQRTERGDSAVYLCASSLTRTLRPEQYFGPGTRLTVT.

CDR3 protein: CASSQERSLEGYTF. The CDR3 nucleotides are TGCGCCAGCAGCCAAGAACGATCTCTAGAGGGCTACACCTTC. This chain joins TRBV4-3 and TRBJ1-2; D is unresolved. The CDR3 contains 14 residues. Germline V lookup: CDR1 LGHNA, CDR2 YSLEER. V lost 0 bases and J 8 bases, leaving 13 bases between the germline ends.

This chain joins TRBV4-2 and TRBJ1-1; 7 bases align to TRBD1. Germline CDR1 LGHNA, CDR2 YNFKEQ. This CDR3 spans 15 amino acids. Unmatched junction bases numbered 7, after V lost 0 bases and J lost 6 bases. CDR3 DNA: TGTGCCAGCAGCCAAGATGTCGTAGGGGGCGCTGAAGCTTTCTTT. Translated, it gives CASSQDVVGGAEAFF.

V usage is TRBV6-1 and J usage is TRBJ1-1; unclear D gene. The CDR3 loop spans 13 amino acids. CDR1 and CDR2 (germline): MNHNS, SASEGT. Trimming removed 6 bases from V and 0 bases from J, with 8 bases in between. DNA of the CDR3: TGTGCCAGCAGAACCACAGTGAACACTGAAGCTTTCTTT. This encodes CASRTTVNTEAFF.